This T cell receptor (beta chain) is from a study of T-cell reconstitution after alpha-beta-depleted transplantation in children. As it was prepared, the TCRbeta library received unique molecular identifiers. TCRdb used MiXCR to reprocess the PCR reads, holding one entry per CDR3 protein. The table includes approximately 400,000 distinct CDR3 sequences, around 9.9% detected once. Trimming shortened V by 0 bases and J by 7 bases, and 13 bases separated the two germline ends. The CDR3 loop spans 15 amino acids. Germline loops: CDR1 SGHRS, CDR2 YFSETQ. The TCR comes from a human donor who donated a stem cell graft to a child with acute myeloid leukemia. V gene TRBV5-1 combines with J gene TRBJ1-4, with a tentative D call TRBD1 (5 bases). The sample here was PBMCs from the stem cell graft donor, taken from the stem cell graft. This chain's CDR3 is CASSLAGTPGEKLFF. CDR3 DNA: TGCGCCAGCAGCTTGGCGGGGACTCCGGGTGAAAAACTGTTTTTT.